The 4 T cell receptor beta chains reported below all come from one sample, sequenced in a study of PD-L1 blockade in urothelial cancer (dated by TCRdb to about 2017). Libraries were constructed by the immunoSEQ multiplex PCR assay. TCRdb took this table from immuneACCESS and kept in-frame rearrangements with V and J called. Such tables lack part of the clones; where checked against another copy, unresolved V genes explain under half of the gap, and the rest is unexplained. The table for this sample lists around 120,000 clones; around 85% of them were counted only once. About 2.2% of the sample rests with the top ten. This sample comprised PBMCs, obtained around atezolizumab (anti-PD-L1) treatment. The source of these receptors is a middle-aged man with urothelial cancer.

This clone is a singleton in its sample. This sequence joins TRBV5-6 and TRBJ2-5; 9 bases fit TRBD2. The CDR3 length is 15 residues. Germline-derived CDR1 and CDR2 are SGHDT and YYEEEE. Losses at the gene ends were 1 base for V and 5 bases for J; bases not matched to a gene: 6. CDR3 region: CASSLLAGAAETQYF. In nucleotides, the CDR3 is TGTGCCAGCAGCTTGTTAGCGGGAGCGGCGGAGACCCAGTACTTC.

This clone occurred a few times. The chain carries TRBV5-1 and TRBJ2-6, with 7 bases matching TRBD1. The ends lost 4 bases at V and 0 bases at J; junction bases unmatched: 7. The CDR3 has 17 residues. Germline V lookup: CDR1 SGHRS, CDR2 YFSETQ. DNA for the CDR3: TGCGCCAGCAGCCTAACAGGGGTGGGCTCTGGGGCCAACGTCCTGACTTTC. Its protein is CASSLTGVGSGANVLTF.

This sequence joins TRBV10-3 and TRBJ2-3; 7 nucleotides align to TRBD1. CDR1 and CDR2 (germline): ENHRY, SYGVKD. The CDR3 is 15 amino acids. The V gene end was trimmed by 4 bases and the J gene end by 0 bases; junction bases not matched to a gene: 4. The CDR3 DNA reads TGTGCCATCAGTGGAGGGACAGAGAGCACAGATACGCAGTATTTT. Translation: CAISGGTESTDTQYF.

The J gene is TRBJ2-1, the V gene TRBV28; D remains ambiguous. From germline, CDR1 is MDHEN and CDR2 SYDVKM. The CDR3 consists of 14 residues. V was clipped by 5 bases and J by 2 bases, with 10 bases between them. Here the CDR3 reads CASSTAATYNEQFF. CDR3 DNA sequence: TGTGCCAGCAGTACAGCAGCCACCTACAATGAGCAGTTCTTC.